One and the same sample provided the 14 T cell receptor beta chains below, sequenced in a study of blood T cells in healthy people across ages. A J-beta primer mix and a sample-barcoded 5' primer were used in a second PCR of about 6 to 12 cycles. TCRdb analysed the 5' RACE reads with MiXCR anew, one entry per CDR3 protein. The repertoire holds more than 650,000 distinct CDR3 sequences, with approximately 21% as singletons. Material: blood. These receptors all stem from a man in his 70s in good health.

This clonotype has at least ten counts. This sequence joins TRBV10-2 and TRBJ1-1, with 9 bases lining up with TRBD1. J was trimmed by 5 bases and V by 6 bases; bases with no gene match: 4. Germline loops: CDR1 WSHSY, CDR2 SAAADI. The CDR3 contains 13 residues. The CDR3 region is CASRTGGGTEAFF. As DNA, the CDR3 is TGCGCCAGCAGAACAGGGGGCGGAACTGAAGCTTTCTTT.

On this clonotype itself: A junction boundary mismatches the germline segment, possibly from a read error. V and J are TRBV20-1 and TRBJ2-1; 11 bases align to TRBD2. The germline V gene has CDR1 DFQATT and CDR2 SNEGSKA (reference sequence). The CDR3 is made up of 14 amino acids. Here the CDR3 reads CSARGLADYNEQLF. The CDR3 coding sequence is TGCAGTGCTAGGGGACTAGCGGACTACAATGAGCAGCTCTTC.

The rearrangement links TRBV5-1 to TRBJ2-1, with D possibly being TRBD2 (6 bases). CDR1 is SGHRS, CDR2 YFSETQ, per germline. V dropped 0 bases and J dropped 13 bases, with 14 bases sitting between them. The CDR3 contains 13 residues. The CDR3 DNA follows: TGCGCCAGCAGCTTGGAGGGACCGGGACTTCAGTTCTTC. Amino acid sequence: CASSLEGPGLQFF.

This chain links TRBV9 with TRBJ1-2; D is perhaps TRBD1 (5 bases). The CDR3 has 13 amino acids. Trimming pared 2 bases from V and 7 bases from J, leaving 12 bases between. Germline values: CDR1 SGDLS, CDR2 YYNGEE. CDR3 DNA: TGTGCCAGCAGCGTTAGGCACGGGACTGGCTACACCTTC. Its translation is CASSVRHGTGYTF.

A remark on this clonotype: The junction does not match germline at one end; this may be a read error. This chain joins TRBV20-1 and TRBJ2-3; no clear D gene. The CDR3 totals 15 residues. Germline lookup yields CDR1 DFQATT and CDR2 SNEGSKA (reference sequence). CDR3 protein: CSARAPGESTDTRYF. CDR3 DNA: TGCAGTGCTAGGGCCCCTGGCGAGAGCACAGATACGCGGTATTTT.

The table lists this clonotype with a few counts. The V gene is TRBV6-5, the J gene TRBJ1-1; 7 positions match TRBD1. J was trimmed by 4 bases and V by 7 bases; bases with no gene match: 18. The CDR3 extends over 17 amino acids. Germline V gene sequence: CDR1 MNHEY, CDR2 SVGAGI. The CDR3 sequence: CASIKGGIRDHGTEAFF. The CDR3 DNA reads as TGTGCCAGCATTAAAGGGGGCATTAGGGATCATGGCACTGAAGCTTTCTTT.

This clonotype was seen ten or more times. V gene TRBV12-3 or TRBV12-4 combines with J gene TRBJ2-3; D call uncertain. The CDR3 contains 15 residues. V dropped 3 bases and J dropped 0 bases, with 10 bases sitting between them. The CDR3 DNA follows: TGTGCCAGCAGTTTGCGGCTGCCTAGCACAGATACGCAGTATTTT. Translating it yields CASSLRLPSTDTQYF.

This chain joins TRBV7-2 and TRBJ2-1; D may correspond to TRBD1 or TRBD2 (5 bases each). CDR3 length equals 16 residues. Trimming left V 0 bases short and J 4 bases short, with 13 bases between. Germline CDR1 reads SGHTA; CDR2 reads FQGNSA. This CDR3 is CASSLATGRPYNEQFF. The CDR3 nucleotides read TGTGCCAGCAGCTTAGCTACGGGACGACCTTACAATGAGCAGTTCTTC. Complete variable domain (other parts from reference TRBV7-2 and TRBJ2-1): GAGVSQSPSNKVTEKGKDVELRCDPISGHTALYWYRQSLGQGLEFLIYFQGNSAPDKSGLPSDRFSAERTGGSVSTLTIQRTQQEDSAVYLCASSLATGRPYNEQFFGPGTRLTVL.

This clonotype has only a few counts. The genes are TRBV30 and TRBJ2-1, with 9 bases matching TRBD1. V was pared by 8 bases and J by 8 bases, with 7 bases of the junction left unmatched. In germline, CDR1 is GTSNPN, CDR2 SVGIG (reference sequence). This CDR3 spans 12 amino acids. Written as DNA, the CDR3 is TGTGCCCGGGGGACAGGGTCCCATGAGCAGTTCTTC. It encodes CARGTGSHEQFF.

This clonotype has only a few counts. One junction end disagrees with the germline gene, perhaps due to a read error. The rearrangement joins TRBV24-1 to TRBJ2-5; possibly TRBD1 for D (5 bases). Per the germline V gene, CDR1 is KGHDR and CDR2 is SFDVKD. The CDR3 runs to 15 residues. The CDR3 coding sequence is TGTGCCGCCAGTGATTTATCCAGGGAAAGAGAGACCCAGTACTTC. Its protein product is CAASDLSRERETQYF.

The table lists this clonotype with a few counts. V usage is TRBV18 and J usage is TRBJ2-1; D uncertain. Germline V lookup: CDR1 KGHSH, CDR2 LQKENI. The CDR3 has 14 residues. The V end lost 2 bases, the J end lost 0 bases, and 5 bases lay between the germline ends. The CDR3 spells CASSPASSYNEQFF. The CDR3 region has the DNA TGTGCCAGCTCACCAGCCAGCTCCTACAATGAGCAGTTCTTC.

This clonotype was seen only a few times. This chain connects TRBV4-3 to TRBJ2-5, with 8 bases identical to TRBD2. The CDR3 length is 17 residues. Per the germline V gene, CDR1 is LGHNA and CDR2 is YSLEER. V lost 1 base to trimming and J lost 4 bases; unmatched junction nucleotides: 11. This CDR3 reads CASSQAPKREISETQYF. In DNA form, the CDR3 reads TGCGCCAGCAGCCAAGCCCCCAAGCGGGAGATTTCAGAGACCCAGTACTTC.

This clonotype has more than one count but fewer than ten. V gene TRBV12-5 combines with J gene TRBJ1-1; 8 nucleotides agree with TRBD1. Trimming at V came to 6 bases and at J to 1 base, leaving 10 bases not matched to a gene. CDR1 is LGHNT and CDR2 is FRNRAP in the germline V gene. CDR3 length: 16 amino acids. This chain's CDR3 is CASGPGTQGANTEAFF. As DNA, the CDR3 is TGTGCTAGTGGCCCAGGAACTCAGGGGGCGAACACTGAAGCTTTCTTT.

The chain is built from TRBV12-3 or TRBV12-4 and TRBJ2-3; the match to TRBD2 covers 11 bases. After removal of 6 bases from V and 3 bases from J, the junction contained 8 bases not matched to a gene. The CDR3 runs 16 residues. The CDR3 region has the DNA TGTGCCAGCAGCGGCCCGGGACTAGCGGTTACAGATACGCAGTATTTT. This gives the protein CASSGPGLAVTDTQYF.